This T cell receptor (beta chain) was captured in a study of T cell repertoires in aging, cancer and after chemotherapy. About the research overall: Donors were grouped into six age bands spanning 30 or younger through 70 or older. About 8.1 million TCR reads made up the full dataset. The study, taken as a whole, reports: Across the chemotherapy interval, each cancer cohort showed higher median generation probability, suggesting thymic rebound.

A note on this clonotype: The antigen remains unidentified.

TRB rearrangements spanning V, D and J were amplified using mixed TRB-A/B primers. Using its own MiXCR run on the multiplex PCR reads, TCRdb lists one record per CDR3 protein. The sample records 3,500 to 5,500 distinct CDR3 sequences, roughly 75% being singletons. V shed 6 bases and J 7 bases; nucleotides not matched to a gene: 11. Germline V gene data show CDR1 as MNHEY and CDR2 as SVGAGI. The CDR3 has 15 residues. Amplification of TCR beta used genomic DNA extracted from peripheral blood. The V and J genes are TRBV6-5 and TRBJ1-2; 10 bases align to TRBD1. Sequenced material: blood. This TCR was sampled from a human donor with a solid tumor. The CDR3 sequence: CASRQPGQGSGGYTF. CDR3 DNA: TGTGCCAGCAGGCAGCCGGGACAGGGGTCCGGTGGCTACACCTTC.